This TCR beta chain is from a study of OX40 agonist ivuxolimab in advanced cancers. General observations from the study: Expanded clones tended on average to be more numerous among CD8+ T cells than CD4+.

Assay used: immunoSEQ multiplex PCR; TCRdb lists only in-frame clones, some missing. The sample includes about 91,000 clones, 84% seen only once; the top ten take roughly 1.1%. This clone came up once. The antigen is unknown. This CDR3 spans 15 amino acids. CDR1 and CDR2 (germline): MNHEY, SVGAGI. V was cut by 2 bases and J by 7 bases, with 16 bases left in between. The rearrangement links TRBV6-5 to TRBJ2-3; D ambiguous. The source material was CD4+ or CD8+ T cells sorted from blood, sampled in a trial of the OX40 agonist ivuxolimab. This receptor was obtained from an adult with an advanced solid tumor such as melanoma, head and neck, liver or kidney cancer. In DNA form, the CDR3 reads TGTGCCAGCAGTTACGATGGCGGCACATGGAATACGCAGTATTTT. Its protein is CASSYDGGTWNTQYF.